Listed below are T cell receptor beta chains from one sample, sequenced in a study of blood T cells in healthy people across ages. A single record per CDR3 protein comes from TCRdb applying MiXCR to the 5' RACE reads. The table includes about 970,000 distinct CDR3 sequences, 45% to 60% detected once. Sequencing input: blood. All receptors derive from a woman aged 55-70 years in good health. The CDR3 runs from the conserved cysteine through the conserved F or W.

V: TRBV6-6; J: TRBJ2-5; CDR3: CASSPGTLRQETQYF
V: TRBV9; J: TRBJ2-1; CDR3: CASSVGGGTYNEQFF
V: TRBV30; J: TRBJ2-6; CDR3: CAWREQAHSGANVLTF
V: TRBV15; J: TRBJ2-3; CDR3: CATRDEFGTSGPTSTDTQYF
V: TRBV7-2; J: TRBJ2-7; CDR3: CASSRNLLGNEQYF
V: TRBV7-2; J: TRBJ2-1; CDR3: CASSPSGRAPNEQFF
V: TRBV28; J: TRBJ2-7; CDR3: CASNLETSSYEQYF
V: TRBV7-9; J: TRBJ2-7; CDR3: CASSQAVRDPHEQYF
V: TRBV28; J: TRBJ2-7; CDR3: CASSVRKALTGQRGYEQYF
V: TRBV6-2/TRBV6-3; J: TRBJ2-7; CDR3: CASGSGQDPPEQYF
V: TRBV2; J: TRBJ1-2; CDR3: CASSVVAAGYTF
V: TRBV7-6; J: TRBJ2-5; CDR3: CASSPMDHRETQYF
V: TRBV24-1; J: TRBJ2-1; CDR3: CATSADTSGRKTEQFF
V: TRBV12-3/TRBV12-4; J: TRBJ1-2; CDR3: CASSFTPPGDGYTF
V: TRBV19; J: TRBJ2-1; CDR3: CASSIPLGERFF
V: TRBV28; J: TRBJ2-5; CDR3: CASSPRGGSNNEQYF
V: TRBV29-1; J: TRBJ2-3; CDR3: CSVPPGPTDTQYF
V: TRBV29-1; J: TRBJ1-2; CDR3: CSVGDRGPDKLVGSYYGYTF
V: TRBV12-3/TRBV12-4; J: TRBJ2-2; CDR3: CASTLWTGAANTGELFF
V: TRBV7-9; J: TRBJ1-6; CDR3: CASSLVVGWAAKISPLHF
V: TRBV5-1; J: TRBJ2-2; CDR3: CASSLHSTGELFF
V: TRBV28; J: TRBJ2-3; CDR3: CASSLYPWTSGGTDTQYF
V: TRBV5-6; J: TRBJ2-7; CDR3: CASSPLAGVSIEYF
V: TRBV10-2; J: TRBJ2-6; CDR3: CASSESGANVLTF
V: TRBV6-1; J: TRBJ1-2; CDR3: CASSEAAGQGAYGYTF
V: TRBV5-1; J: TRBJ2-1; CDR3: CASSSGVSSGFHEQFF
V: TRBV14; J: TRBJ2-4; CDR3: CASSHPVGSKNIQYF
V: TRBV9; J: TRBJ2-4; CDR3: CASSPGADIQYF
V: TRBV6-5; J: TRBJ2-1; CDR3: CASSYRGQNEQFF
V: TRBV6-6; J: TRBJ1-4; CDR3: CASGGGSGEKLFF
V: TRBV12-3/TRBV12-4; J: TRBJ1-2; CDR3: CASSLGKWNRDYGHTF
V: TRBV20-1; J: TRBJ2-1; CDR3: CSAQTRGAYNEQFF
V: TRBV20-1; J: TRBJ1-1; CDR3: CSARRQRGSEAFF
V: TRBV3-1; J: TRBJ1-5; CDR3: CASSQGPGFQPQHF
V: TRBV29-1; J: TRBJ2-3; CDR3: CSVEGGNWSFGVTDTQYF
V: TRBV7-9; J: TRBJ2-5; CDR3: CASSVSGAQETQYF
V: TRBV28; J: TRBJ2-7; CDR3: CASSFRGLAGVDHLRYEQYF
V: TRBV12-3/TRBV12-4; J: TRBJ1-5; CDR3: CASSFSLSVQPQHF
V: TRBV27; J: TRBJ2-5; CDR3: CASGFVGIQETQYF
V: TRBV2; J: TRBJ2-7; CDR3: CAITPAYEQYF
V: TRBV20-1; J: TRBJ2-3; CDR3: CSARGRDSGRETDTQYF
V: TRBV29-1; J: TRBJ2-1; CDR3: CSGRVTSGSNEQFF
V: TRBV29-1; J: TRBJ2-3; CDR3: CSVELTDTQYF